These 4 T cell receptor beta chains originate from one sample sequenced in a study of blood T cells in healthy people across ages. With a J-beta primer mix and a sample-barcoded 5' primer, a second PCR ran about 6 to 11 cycles. TCRdb reanalysed the 5' RACE reads using MiXCR and keeps one entry per CDR3 protein. The data contain about 800,000 distinct CDR3 sequences, 20% to 30% of them singletons. The sample was also reused in another study, on T cells of mothers and their children.

The sample was blood. Receptor source: a boy between 5 and 17 years old in good health.

The chain is built from TRBV28 and TRBJ2-3; no clear D. The V end lost 1 base, the J end lost 7 bases, and 9 bases lay between the germline ends. CDR3 length: 13 amino acids. Germline CDR1 reads MDHEN; CDR2 reads SYDVKM. The CDR3 protein is CASSLLASYTQYF. CDR3 nucleotides: TGTGCCAGCAGTTTATTAGCCAGTTATACGCAGTATTTT.

This clonotype has more than one count but fewer than ten. The chain has TRBV16 and TRBJ1-6; D call uncertain. V was pared by 5 bases and J by 8 bases, with 19 bases between. The germline gives CDR1 KGHSY, CDR2 FQNENV. This CDR3 region has 16 residues. The chain's CDR3 is CASSEPDLNYDSPLHF. For the CDR3, the DNA is TGTGCCAGCAGCGAGCCAGACCTTAATTACGATTCACCCCTCCACTTT.

This clonotype has only a few counts. The chain links TRBV29-1 to TRBJ2-1, with D possibly being TRBD1 (5 bases). CDR1 and CDR2 (germline): SQVTM, ANQGSEA. The CDR3 is 14 amino acids. Trimming stripped 5 bases from V and 1 base from J, with 12 bases between. The CDR3 bases are TGCAGCGTTTCAGACAGTTCTTCCTACAATGAGCAGTTCTTC. Protein sequence: CSVSDSSSYNEQFF.

The gene calls are TRBV6-5 and TRBJ1-6; possibly TRBD1 for D (6 bases). Germline-derived CDR1 and CDR2 are MNHEY and SVGAGI. The CDR3 extends over 15 amino acids. Trimming took 6 bases from V and 5 from J, leaving 14 bases between them. The CDR3, as DNA: TGTGCCAGCAGACCGACGGGGGCAAATAATTCACCCCTCCACTTT. Its protein is CASRPTGANNSPLHF.